These T cell receptor beta chains were read from a single sample in a study of CD8+ T cells in alopecia areata. TCRdb's copy holds only in-frame clones and misses some; the assay was immunoSEQ multiplex PCR. The profile shows 200,000 or so clones, just over 55% of them singletons. The sequenced sample was CD8+ T cells sorted from blood. The receptors derive from a human donor in good health. The CDR3 runs from the conserved cysteine through the conserved F or W. A D gene is named only where the DNA matches it firmly. Rows give clone size only sometimes, using once, few, many, or a class for an expanded clone.

d_call	v_call	clone_size	j_call	cdr3_aa	cdr3_nt
-	TRBV11-2	-	TRBJ1-4	CASSLLRVRNEKLFF	TGTGCCAGCAGCTTATTAAGGGTCCGGAATGAAAAACTGTTTTTT
TRBD1	TRBV4-1	few	TRBJ1-1	CASRWTGADTEAFF	TGCGCCAGCAGATGGACAGGAGCAGACACTGAAGCTTTCTTT
-	TRBV11-2	few	TRBJ2-7	CASSQEEGSSYEQYF	TGCGCCAGCAGCCAAGAGGAGGGGAGCTCCTACGAGCAGTACTTC
-	TRBV5-1	-	TRBJ2-3	CASSFYSVGSTDTQYF	TGCGCCAGCAGCTTCTATAGCGTTGGGAGCACAGATACGCAGTATTTT
TRBD2	TRBV5-1	-	TRBJ2-3	CASSLRGGPLTQYF	TGCGCCAGCAGCTTGCGGGGGGGCCCGTTAACGCAGTATTTT
-	TRBV29-1	-	TRBJ2-1	CSVEEPRQVPYNEQFF	TGCAGCGTTGAAGAACCGAGACAGGTCCCCTACAATGAGCAGTTCTTC
TRBD2	TRBV5-6	-	TRBJ2-7	CASSLGLAGGLSYEQYF	TGTGCCAGCAGCCTGGGACTAGCGGGGGGCCTCTCCTACGAGCAGTACTTC
TRBD2	TRBV28	few	TRBJ2-1	CASRIAGGAYNEQFF	TGTGCCAGCAGGATAGCGGGGGGAGCCTACAATGAGCAGTTCTTC
-	TRBV12-5	few	TRBJ1-1	CASGSHAGLSEAFF	TGTGCTAGTGGTTCCCACGCAGGGCTAAGTGAAGCTTTCTTT
-	TRBV2	-	TRBJ1-3	CASSDGYGNTIYF	TGTGCCAGCAGTGATGGGTACGGAAACACCATATATTTT
TRBD2	TRBV27	-	TRBJ2-5	CASSTQGLAGEETQYF	TGTGCCAGCAGTACCCAGGGACTAGCGGGGGAAGAGACCCAGTACTTC
-	TRBV12-5	few	TRBJ1-6	CASGVLGVSPLHF	TGTGCTAGTGGGGTCCTAGGGGTCTCACCCCTCCACTTT
-	TRBV6-5	-	TRBJ1-4	CASSYQGMREKLFF	TGTGCCAGCAGTTATCAGGGGATGCGAGAAAAACTGTTTTTT
-	TRBV10-3	few	TRBJ1-5	CAISDRADQPQHF	TGTGCCATCAGTGACAGAGCCGATCAGCCCCAGCATTTT
-	TRBV27	-	TRBJ2-1	CASSLGQAYNEQFF	TGTGCCAGCAGTTTGGGGCAGGCTTACAATGAGCAGTTCTTC
-	TRBV27	-	TRBJ1-5	CASSSTPSNQPQHF	TGTGCCAGCAGTTCGACACCGAGCAATCAGCCCCAGCATTTT
-	TRBV2	-	TRBJ2-1	CASKWGGEQFF	TGTGCCAGCAAGTGGGGAGGTGAGCAGTTCTTC
-	TRBV7-9	few	TRBJ2-5	CASSPGLGETQYF	TGTGCCAGCAGCCCGGGACTCGGAGAGACCCAGTACTTC
TRBD1	TRBV5-6	-	TRBJ1-2	CASSETGEGYTF	TGTGCCAGCAGCGAAACAGGGGAGGGCTACACCTTC
TRBD2	TRBV6-5	-	TRBJ2-1	CASSSRLAGYNEQFF	TGTGCCAGCAGTTCAAGACTAGCGGGATACAATGAGCAGTTCTTC
-	TRBV5-1	once	TRBJ2-3	CASSLVRRGAADTQYF	TGCGCCAGCAGCTTGGTCCGACGGGGGGCCGCAGATACGCAGTATTTT
TRBD2	TRBV28	-	TRBJ2-5	CASQGLAGGQETQYF	TGTGCCAGCCAGGGGCTAGCGGGGGGCCAAGAGACCCAGTACTTC